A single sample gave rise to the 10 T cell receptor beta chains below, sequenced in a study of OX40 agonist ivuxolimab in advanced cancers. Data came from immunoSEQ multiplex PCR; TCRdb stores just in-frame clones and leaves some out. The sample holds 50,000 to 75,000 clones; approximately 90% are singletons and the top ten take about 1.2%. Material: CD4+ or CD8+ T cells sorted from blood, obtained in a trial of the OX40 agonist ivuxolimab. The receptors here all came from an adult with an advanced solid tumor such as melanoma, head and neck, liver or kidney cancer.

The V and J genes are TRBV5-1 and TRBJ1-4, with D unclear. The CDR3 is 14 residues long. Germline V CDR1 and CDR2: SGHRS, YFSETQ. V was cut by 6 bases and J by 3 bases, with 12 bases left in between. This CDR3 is CASTSMAANEKLFF. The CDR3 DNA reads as TGCGCCAGCACGTCAATGGCGGCTAATGAAAAACTGTTTTTT.

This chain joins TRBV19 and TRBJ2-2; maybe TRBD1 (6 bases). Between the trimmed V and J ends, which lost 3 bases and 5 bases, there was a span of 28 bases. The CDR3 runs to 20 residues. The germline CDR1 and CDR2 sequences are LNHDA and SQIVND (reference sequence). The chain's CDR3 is CASSILAGARTRGKTGELFF. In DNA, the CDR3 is TGTGCCAGTAGTATCTTGGCAGGGGCTAGGACAAGGGGAAAAACCGGGGAGCTGTTTTTT.

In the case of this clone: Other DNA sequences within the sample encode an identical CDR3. The CDR3: CASSPDRDYGYTF. Here the CDR3 DNA reads TGTGCCAGCTCCCCGGACAGGGACTATGGCTACACCTTC. This chain uses TRBV18 with TRBJ1-2, with 8 nucleotides matching TRBD1. The germline CDR1 and CDR2 sequences are KGHSH and LQKENI. This CDR3 is 13 amino acids long. The junction had 3 bases not matched to a gene; V was cut back by 6 bases and J by 3 bases.

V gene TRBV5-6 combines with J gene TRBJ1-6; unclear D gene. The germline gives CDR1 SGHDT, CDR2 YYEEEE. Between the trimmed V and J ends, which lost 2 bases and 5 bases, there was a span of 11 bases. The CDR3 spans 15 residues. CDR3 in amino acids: CASSFFRQDNSPLHF. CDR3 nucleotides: TGTGCCAGCAGCTTCTTCCGACAAGATAATTCACCCCTCCACTTT.

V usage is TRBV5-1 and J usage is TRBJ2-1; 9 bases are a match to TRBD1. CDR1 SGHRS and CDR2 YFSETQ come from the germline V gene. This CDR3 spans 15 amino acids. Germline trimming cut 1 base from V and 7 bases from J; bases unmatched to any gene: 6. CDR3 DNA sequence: TGCGCCAGCAGCTTGATTGGGACAGGGATGAATGAGCAGTTCTTC. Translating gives CASSLIGTGMNEQFF.

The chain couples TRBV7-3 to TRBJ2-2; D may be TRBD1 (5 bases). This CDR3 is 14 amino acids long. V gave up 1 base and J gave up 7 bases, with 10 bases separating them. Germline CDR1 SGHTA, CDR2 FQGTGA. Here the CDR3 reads CASSLSRDDGELFF. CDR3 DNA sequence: TGTGCCAGCAGCTTAAGCAGGGATGACGGGGAGCTGTTTTTT.

In nucleotides, the CDR3 is TGTGCCAGCAGCCTCGGACAGGGGCGTTCTAACTATGGCTACACCTTC. This encodes CASSLGQGRSNYGYTF. The rearrangement uses TRBV5-6 and TRBJ1-2; 9 nucleotides agree with TRBD1. J lost 0 bases, V lost 4 bases, and 7 bases had no gene match. Germline V gene data show CDR1 as SGHDT and CDR2 as YYEEEE. There are 16 residues in the CDR3. Full variable domain (remainder filled in from reference TRBV5-6 and TRBJ1-2): DAGVTQSPTHLIKTRGQQVTLRCSPKSGHDTVSWYQQALGQGPQFIFQYYEEEERQRGNFPDRFSGHQFPNYSSELNVNALLLGDSALYLCASSLGQGRSNYGYTFGSGTRLTVV.

CDR3 in amino acids: CASSLGTLTDTQYF. The DNA for the CDR3 is TGCGCCAGCAGCTTGGGGACCCTCACAGATACGCAGTATTTT. This sequence joins TRBV5-1 and TRBJ2-3; no definite D call. Trimming stripped 0 bases from V and 2 bases from J, with 7 bases between. This CDR3 has 14 amino acids. Germline loops: CDR1 SGHRS, CDR2 YFSETQ.

DNA for the CDR3: TGTGCCAGCTCACCACGACAGGAAGCGAACTATGGCTACACCTTC. It codes for CASSPRQEANYGYTF. The V and J genes are TRBV18 and TRBJ1-2; TRBD1 is a possible D gene (6 bases). The V gene's germline CDR1 is KGHSH and CDR2 LQKENI. This CDR3 region has 15 residues. V was clipped by 1 base and J by 2 bases, with 11 bases between them.

CDR3 in amino acids: CASSLFSGGAIDTQYF. In DNA form, the CDR3 reads TGCGCCAGCAGCTTGTTTAGCGGGGGGGCTATAGATACGCAGTATTTT. The chain is built from TRBV5-1 and TRBJ2-3, with TRBD2 matching over 11 bases. This CDR3 is built from 16 residues. V was clipped by 1 base and J by 5 bases; unmatched bases: 6. Germline assignment: CDR1 SGHRS and CDR2 YFSETQ.